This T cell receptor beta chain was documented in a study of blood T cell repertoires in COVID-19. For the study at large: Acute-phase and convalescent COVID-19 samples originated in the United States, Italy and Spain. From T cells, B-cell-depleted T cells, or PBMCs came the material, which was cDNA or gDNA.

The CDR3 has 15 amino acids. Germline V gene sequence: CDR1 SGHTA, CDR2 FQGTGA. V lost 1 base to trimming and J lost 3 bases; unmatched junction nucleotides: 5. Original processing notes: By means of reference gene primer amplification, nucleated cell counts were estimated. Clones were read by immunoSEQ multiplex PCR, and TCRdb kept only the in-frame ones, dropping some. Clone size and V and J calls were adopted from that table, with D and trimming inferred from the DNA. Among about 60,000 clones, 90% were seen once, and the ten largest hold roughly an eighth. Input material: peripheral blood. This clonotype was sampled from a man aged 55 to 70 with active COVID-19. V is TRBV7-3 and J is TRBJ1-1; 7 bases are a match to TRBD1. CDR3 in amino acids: CASSLIGTGDTEAFF. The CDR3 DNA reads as TGTGCCAGCAGCTTAATTGGTACAGGGGACACTGAAGCTTTCTTT.